The source of this TCR beta chain is a study of human T cells and chemical hapten exposure. On the study more broadly: DPC at 0.01% went onto the upper back in patch tests, read at 6 days.

Time point defined: pre-sensitization, week 0. This sample's treatment: therapeutic diphenylcyclopropenone sensitization with weekly scalp DPC. TCRdb re-derived calls from the RACE reads in MiXCR, one entry per CDR3 protein. The sample consists of more than 300,000 distinct CDR3 sequences, roughly 5.3% of them appearing once. At least ten counts were recorded for this clonotype. The sequence was collected from a woman aged 50 to 65 with alopecia areata. Some clones in this sample may be carry-over from other donors' samples. The sample here was whole blood, taken in connection with sensitization to the hapten diphenylcyclopropenone (DPC).

The CDR3 sequence: CASSYSNFWSSGANVLTF. In DNA, the CDR3 is TGTGCCAGCAGTTACTCAAACTTTTGGAGCTCTGGGGCCAACGTCCTGACTTTC. The J gene is TRBJ2-6, the V gene TRBV6-5; D remains unclear. Trimming shortened V by 0 bases and J by 0 bases, and 12 bases separated the two germline ends. This CDR3 is built from 18 residues. Germline CDR1 is MNHEY and CDR2 is SVGAGI.